The T cell receptor (beta chain) described here comes from a study of T cells in Graves' hyperthyroidism and ophthalmopathy. General observations from the study: Most clonotypes expanded in thyroid above 0.001 were likewise present in blood.

The germline gives CDR1 SQVTM, CDR2 ANQGSEA. The CDR3 runs 16 residues. Trimming at V came to 1 base and at J to 3 bases, leaving 9 bases not matched to a gene. The TCR beta CDR3 regions underwent amplification using RNA transcripts as the source. Carried out on the TCR CDR3, a first-round RT-PCR used the HTBI primer set. One entry per CDR3 protein, called by TCRdb with MiXCR from the multiplex PCR reads. The table includes about 290,000 distinct CDR3 sequences, 10% to 15% detected once. This clonotype was seen repeatedly, ten times or more. Its specificity is not known. The chain joins TRBV29-1 to TRBJ2-1; TRBD2 matches 7 bases. This TCR was sampled from a woman in her 30s with Graves' hyperthyroidism that later progressed to Graves' ophthalmopathy. The source material was blood. The CDR3 sequence is CSVEVGIAGNYNEQFF. The DNA of the CDR3 is TGCAGCGTTGAAGTTGGGATAGCGGGCAACTACAATGAGCAGTTCTTC.